Below are 15 T cell receptor beta chains sequenced from a single sample in a study of blood T cell repertoires in COVID-19. Sequencing was performed with immunoSEQ multiplex PCR; in TCRdb, only in-frame clones are kept and a portion is missing. This table has about 200,000 clones, around nine tenths appearing once. The sequencing sample was made of peripheral blood. The receptors stem from a man aged 18 to 30 with active or convalescent COVID-19.

This CDR3 is CASSRPGQTYEQYF. The CDR3 DNA is TGTGCCAGCAGCCGCCCGGGACAGACCTACGAGCAGTACTTC. J is TRBJ2-7 and V is TRBV27, with 7 bases matching TRBD1. The CDR3 runs 14 residues. Germline assignment: CDR1 MNHEY and CDR2 SMNVEV (reference sequence). With V trimmed by 6 bases and J by 2 bases, 7 bases remained unmatched.

J is TRBJ1-2 and V is TRBV7-9; possibly TRBD1 for D (6 bases). Trimming stripped 3 bases from V and 7 bases from J, with 21 bases between. CDR1 and CDR2 from the germline V gene are SEHNR and FQNEAQ (reference sequence). The CDR3 loop spans 16 amino acids. CDR3 DNA sequence: TGTGCCAGCAGCTTGCAGACAACAGGGTTTTGGGGTGGCTACACCTTC. This translates into CASSLQTTGFWGGYTF.

V is TRBV12-3 or TRBV12-4 and J is TRBJ2-1, with D maybe TRBD1 (5 bases). The ends were cut back, 6 bases at V and 6 bases at J, with 9 bases in the middle. This CDR3 has 12 amino acids. The DNA for the CDR3 is TGTGCCAGCAGGGGTGGGGCCAATGAGCAGTTCTTC. This sequence encodes CASRGGANEQFF.

A single count supports this clone. The genes are TRBV29-1 and TRBJ1-2; a possible D gene is TRBD1 (5 bases). The germline gives CDR1 SQVTM, CDR2 ANQGSEA. V was trimmed by 3 bases and J by 8 bases, leaving 19 bases between them. The CDR3 extends over 14 amino acids. The chain's CDR3 is CSVEAFSGLGGYTF. DNA of the CDR3: TGCAGCGTTGAGGCCTTTTCGGGACTTGGGGGCTACACCTTC.

This clone was recorded only once. The chain carries TRBV2 and TRBJ1-2; possibly TRBD1 for D (6 bases). This CDR3 is 13 amino acids long. Deletions cut 6 bases from V and 4 bases from J, with 12 bases between. Germline V CDR1 and CDR2: SNHLY, FYNNEI. The CDR3 DNA is TGTGCCAGCAGGGCAGGGGTGGGCTATGGCTACACCTTC. As protein: CASRAGVGYGYTF.

The V gene is TRBV18, the J gene TRBJ1-3; maybe TRBD1 (6 bases). CDR3 length: 16 residues. Per germline, CDR1 KGHSH and CDR2 LQKENI. V lost 2 bases and J 4 bases, leaving 15 bases between the germline ends. The CDR3 DNA follows: TGTGCCAGCTCACCAAGTGGGGCGGACAGAGGAAACACCATATATTTT. Translation gives CASSPSGADRGNTIYF.

This chain joins TRBV19 and TRBJ1-3; D uncertain. The germline gives CDR1 LNHDA, CDR2 SQIVND (reference sequence). This CDR3 spans 12 amino acids. The ends were cut back, 7 bases at V and 10 bases at J, with 14 bases in the middle. CDR3 region: CASTGPGGTIYF. CDR3 nucleotide sequence: TGTGCCAGTACTGGGCCGGGAGGAACCATATATTTT.

The chain links TRBV7-6 to TRBJ1-1; D is uncertain. CDR1 is SGHVS, CDR2 FNYEAQ, per germline. This CDR3 has 15 amino acids. Trimming cost V 2 bases and J 1 base, with 11 bases left between them. This CDR3 reads CASSLIGTRNTEAFF. The DNA for the CDR3 is TGTGCCAGCAGCTTAATTGGTACACGGAACACTGAAGCTTTCTTT.

This chain uses TRBV18 with TRBJ1-3, with 11 bases identical to TRBD1. Unmatched junction bases numbered 5, after V lost 3 bases and J lost 4 bases. The CDR3 covers 16 residues. CDR1 is KGHSH, CDR2 LQKENI, per germline. The CDR3 spells CASSPLGQGAGNTIYF. Written as DNA, the CDR3 is TGTGCCAGCTCACCCCTAGGACAGGGGGCAGGAAACACCATATATTTT. Drawing the rest from reference TRBV18 and TRBJ1-3, the complete variable domain is NAGVMQNPRHLVRRRGQEARLRCSPMKGHSHVYWYRQLPEEGLKFMVYLQKENIIDESGMPKERFSAEFPKEGPSILRIQQVVRGDSAAYFCASSPLGQGAGNTIYFGEGSWLTVV.

The chain uses TRBV25-1 and TRBJ1-4; TRBD1 aligns across 10 bases. J lost 8 bases, V lost 4 bases, and 7 bases had no gene match. Germline CDR1 is MGHDK and CDR2 is SYGVNS. The CDR3 is made up of 15 amino acids. The CDR3 is CASSGGTGVDEKLFF. CDR3 DNA sequence: TGTGCCAGCAGTGGAGGGACAGGGGTAGACGAAAAACTGTTTTTT. The full variable domain, in which reference TRBV25-1 and TRBJ1-4 provide the parts outside the CDR3, is EADIYQTPRYLVIGTGKKITLECSQTMGHDKMYWYQQDPGMELHLIHYSYGVNSTEKGDLSSESTVSRIRTEHFPLTLESARPSHTSQYLCASSGGTGVDEKLFFGSGTQLSVL.

This chain connects TRBV4-2 to TRBJ1-4; 7 bases agree with TRBD1. Germline assignment: CDR1 LGHNA and CDR2 YNFKEQ. There are 16 residues in the CDR3. J was trimmed by 8 bases and V by 0 bases; bases with no gene match: 9. The CDR3, as DNA: TGTGCCAGCAGCCAAGAGATTAGACAGGGCGGCGAAAAACTGTTTTTT. Amino acids: CASSQEIRQGGEKLFF.

The genes are TRBV7-2 and TRBJ2-7; D unresolved. V was pared by 2 bases and J by 6 bases, with 11 bases between. The germline V gene has CDR1 SGHTA and CDR2 FQGNSA. The CDR3 totals 13 residues. The CDR3 DNA reads TGTGCCAGCAGCTTATTATCAGGTATCGAGCAGTACTTC. Its protein is CASSLLSGIEQYF.

The chain links TRBV19 to TRBJ1-5, with D perhaps TRBD1 (6 bases). Germline V gives CDR1 LNHDA, CDR2 SQIVND (reference sequence). The length of the CDR3 is 14 residues. Trimming cost V 4 bases and J 1 base, with 8 bases left between them. CDR3 nucleotides: TGTGCCAGTAGTAGGACAGCGAGCAATCAGCCCCAGCATTTT. Its translation: CASSRTASNQPQHF. Full variable domain (rest looked up from reference TRBV19 and TRBJ1-5): DGGITQSPKYLFRKEGQNVTLSCEQNLNHDAMYWYRQDPGQGLRLIYYSQIVNDFQKGDIAEGYSVSREKKESFPLTVTSAQKNPTAFYLCASSRTASNQPQHFGDGTRLSIL.

J is TRBJ1-1 and V is TRBV27, with 8 positions matching TRBD1. The CDR3 totals 14 residues. V shed 6 bases and J 4 bases; nucleotides not matched to a gene: 7. In germline, CDR1 is MNHEY, CDR2 SMNVEV (reference sequence). CDR3 loop: CASSRTGGRTEAFF. The CDR3 DNA reads TGTGCCAGCAGCCGAACAGGGGGTCGCACTGAAGCTTTCTTT.

The chain has TRBV2 and TRBJ2-7; D perhaps matches TRBD2 (6 bases). V was cut by 3 bases and J by 0 bases, with 9 bases left in between. The CDR3 is 14 residues long. CDR1 is SNHLY, CDR2 FYNNEI, per germline. CDR3 nucleotides: TGTGCCAGCAGTGAGGGGAGGCACTCCTACGAGCAGTACTTC. Protein sequence: CASSEGRHSYEQYF.